These 29 T cell receptor beta chains share one sample of origin, sequenced in a study of cytomegalovirus exposure and HLA in healthy donors. The PCR contained 60 Vbeta and 13 Jbeta primers. Generated by immunoSEQ multiplex PCR, the TCRdb table keeps only in-frame clones and is missing some. The data contain about 190,000 clones, around 84% of them singletons. Material for sequencing was PBMCs. Every receptor here comes from a boy between 2 and 15 years old in good health and CMV-seronegative.

The sample holds one count of this clone. The J gene is TRBJ2-1, the V gene TRBV28; weak D call: TRBD1 (5 bases). This CDR3 region has 15 residues. Germline V CDR1 and CDR2: MDHEN, SYDVKM. V gave up 5 bases and J gave up 4 bases, with 15 bases separating them. The CDR3 sequence is CASSGAQWEYNEQFF. As DNA, the CDR3 is TGTGCCAGCAGTGGGGCACAGTGGGAATACAATGAGCAGTTCTTC.

This chain connects TRBV27 to TRBJ2-1; 11 bases align to TRBD2. Germline lookup yields CDR1 MNHEY and CDR2 SMNVEV (reference sequence). With V trimmed by 6 bases and J by 3 bases, 7 bases remained unmatched. The CDR3 runs to 16 residues. CDR3 amino acids: CASSRTSGSFYNEQFF. The DNA of the CDR3 is TGTGCCAGCAGCCGAACTAGCGGGAGTTTCTACAATGAGCAGTTCTTC.

The genes are TRBV6-1 and TRBJ2-3; 10 bases fit TRBD2. The germline gives CDR1 MNHNS, CDR2 SASEGT. The length of the CDR3 is 16 residues. Losses at the gene ends were 2 bases for V and 5 bases for J; bases not matched to a gene: 7. The CDR3 coding sequence is TGTGCCAGCAGTGAAAAAGCGGGGGGGCCAGGAGATACGCAGTATTTT. Protein: CASSEKAGGPGDTQYF.

V and J are TRBV5-1 and TRBJ1-6; TRBD1 matches at 8 bases. Germline CDR1 reads SGHRS; CDR2 reads YFSETQ. The CDR3 has 15 residues. With V trimmed by 4 bases and J by 10 bases, 10 bases remained unmatched. This chain's CDR3 is CASSPGTGGGSPLHF. The CDR3 nucleotides are TGCGCCAGCAGCCCTGGGACAGGCGGAGGATCACCCCTCCACTTT.

The chain joins TRBV5-6 to TRBJ1-1; weak D call: TRBD1 (5 bases). The V gene's germline CDR1 is SGHDT and CDR2 YYEEEE. The CDR3 has 14 residues. Trimming removed 7 bases from V and 1 base from J, with 14 bases in between. The CDR3 is CASWAAGENTEAFF. Here the CDR3 DNA reads TGTGCCAGCTGGGCTGCGGGGGAGAACACTGAAGCTTTCTTT.

This clone was seen only once. The chain employs TRBV6-1 and TRBJ1-2; 7 nucleotides align to TRBD1. V lost 11 bases and J lost 7; bases outside the gene matches: 1. Germline V gene data show CDR1 as MNHNS and CDR2 as SASEGT. CDR3 length: 9 amino acids. In DNA, the CDR3 is TGTGCCCGACAGGGTGGCTACACCTTC. Its translation: CARQGGYTF.

CDR3 sequence: CATGRQGNYGYTF. CDR3 in DNA: TGTGCCACCGGGCGACAGGGTAACTATGGCTACACCTTC. The rearrangement uses TRBV6-5 and TRBJ1-2, with 7 bases lining up with TRBD1. Germline CDR1 reads MNHEY; CDR2 reads SVGAGI. The CDR3 extends over 13 amino acids. Germline trimming cut 10 bases from V and 1 base from J; bases unmatched to any gene: 6.

This clone appeared a few times. The rearrangement uses TRBV6-1 and TRBJ2-7, with 7 positions matching TRBD2. This CDR3 has 14 amino acids. J lost 0 bases, V lost 8 bases, and 7 bases had no gene match. Looked up from germline, CDR1 is MNHNS and CDR2 is SASEGT. The CDR3 region has the DNA TGTGCCAGCGGGTGGCGGGGGAGCTCCTACGAGCAGTACGTC. Translated: CASGWRGSSYEQYV.

The V and J genes are TRBV29-1 and TRBJ1-1, with 7 bases identical to TRBD1. The V and J ends lost 7 bases and 5 bases, in that order; junction bases with no gene match: 13. CDR1 SQVTM and CDR2 ANQGSEA come from the germline V gene. The CDR3 covers 14 residues. CDR3 in amino acids: CSAECQGVGTEAFF. Here the CDR3 DNA reads TGCAGCGCCGAATGTCAGGGGGTAGGGACTGAAGCTTTCTTT.

The genes are TRBV29-1 and TRBJ1-6; D not certain. The germline V gene has CDR1 SQVTM and CDR2 ANQGSEA. Trimming shortened V by 0 bases and J by 14 bases, and 11 bases separated the two germline ends. This CDR3 has 12 amino acids. In DNA form, the CDR3 reads TGCAGCGTTGAAGATCGTAGCAAGACCCTCCACTTT. This codes for CSVEDRSKTLHF.

This sequence joins TRBV27 and TRBJ1-2; TRBD1 matches 9 bases. CDR3 length: 17 residues. After removal of 7 bases from V and 6 bases from J, the junction contained 18 bases not matched to a gene. Germline loops: CDR1 MNHEY, CDR2 SMNVEV (reference sequence). DNA of the CDR3: TGTGCCAGCACGAACCACCGGGACAGGGTAGGAACGGATGGCTACACCTTC. Amino acid sequence: CASTNHRDRVGTDGYTF.

This sequence joins TRBV30 and TRBJ2-7; 12 bases align to TRBD2. The CDR3 length is 17 residues. J lost 6 bases, V lost 2 bases, and 14 bases had no gene match. CDR1 and CDR2 from the germline V gene are GTSNPN and SVGIG (reference sequence). The CDR3 spells CAWSSTRTSGRTGEQYF. For the CDR3, the DNA is TGTGCCTGGAGTTCGACACGAACTAGCGGGAGGACCGGCGAGCAGTACTTC.

This chain uses TRBV6-5 with TRBJ1-1; D uncertain. CDR1 and CDR2 from the germline V gene are MNHEY and SVGAGI. The CDR3 is made up of 14 amino acids. The V and J ends lost 4 bases and 0 bases respectively, with 9 bases between them. CDR3 nucleotide sequence: TGTGCCAGCAGTTTTTCGCAGTTGAACACTGAAGCTTTCTTT. Residues: CASSFSQLNTEAFF.

The J gene is TRBJ2-5, the V gene TRBV5-1; D is possibly TRBD1 (6 bases). CDR1 is SGHRS, CDR2 YFSETQ, per germline. V was clipped by 1 base and J by 3 bases, with 10 bases between them. The CDR3 has 14 residues. CDR3 sequence: CASSLSPGEETQYF. The CDR3 bases are TGCGCCAGCAGCTTGTCTCCAGGGGAAGAGACCCAGTACTTC.

The chain couples TRBV11-2 to TRBJ2-7, with D possibly TRBD2 on 6 matching bases. This CDR3 is 16 amino acids long. Trimming removed 1 base from V and 7 bases from J, with 20 bases in between. Germline CDR1 reads SGHAT; CDR2 reads FQNNGV. The CDR3 nucleotides are TGTGCCAGCAGCTTAGCGGAGGGCACCTGGCCTGATGAGCAGTACTTC. It is translated as CASSLAEGTWPDEQYF.

This clone showed up just once. This rearrangement joins TRBV2 to TRBJ1-4, with D unclear. CDR3 length: 14 residues. Trimming removed 2 bases from V and 8 bases from J, with 12 bases in between. CDR1 and CDR2 from the germline V gene are SNHLY and FYNNEI. CDR3 DNA sequence: TGTGCCAGCAGTGAATTTCGGGGAGGGGAAAAACTGTTTTTT. Translation gives CASSEFRGGEKLFF. Full variable domain (rest looked up from reference TRBV2 and TRBJ1-4): EPEVTQTPSHQVTQMGQEVILRCVPISNHLYFYWYRQILGQKVEFLVSFYNNEISEKSEIFDDQFSVERPDGSNFTLKIRSTKLEDSAMYFCASSEFRGGEKLFFGSGTQLSVL.

With regard to this clone: A junction boundary mismatches the germline segment, possibly from a read error. Additional DNA sequences in this sample encode the identical CDR3. V and J are TRBV5-4 and TRBJ2-7; D may be TRBD2 (6 bases). Germline V lookup: CDR1 SGHNT, CDR2 YYREEE (reference sequence). CDR3 length: 14 residues. CDR3 region: CASSREGGSYEQYF. In DNA, the CDR3 is TGCGCCAGCTCCCGAGAGGGAGGCTCCTACGAGCAGTACTTC.

The DNA of the CDR3 is TGTGCCAGCAGGTTCCTCGGGGGGGAGACCCAGTACTTC. Protein sequence: CASRFLGGETQYF. The chain joins TRBV27 to TRBJ2-5; 7 nucleotides agree with TRBD2. The CDR3 covers 13 residues. Germline V lookup: CDR1 MNHEY, CDR2 SMNVEV (reference sequence). Trimming took 6 bases from V and 5 from J; bases not matched to a gene: 6.

DNA for the CDR3: TGTGCCACCAGCAGAGATTGGGGCAACCAAGAGACCCAGTACTTC. Protein: CATSRDWGNQETQYF. The chain carries TRBV15 and TRBJ2-5; maybe TRBD1 (5 bases). CDR1 is LNHNV, CDR2 YYDKDF, per germline (reference sequence). Trimming left V 0 bases short and J 0 bases short, with 8 bases between. The CDR3 spans 15 residues.

The chain is built from TRBV5-4 and TRBJ2-7, with 12 bases matching TRBD2. J lost 3 bases, V lost 4 bases, and 8 bases had no gene match. The CDR3 loop spans 16 amino acids. Germline loops: CDR1 SGHNT, CDR2 YYREEE (reference sequence). The CDR3 reads CASSPEPSGRVYEQYF. CDR3 coding DNA: TGTGCCAGCAGCCCCGAGCCTAGCGGGAGGGTCTACGAGCAGTACTTC. Based on the CDR3 plus reference TRBV5-4 and TRBJ2-7, the full variable domain is ETGVTQSPTHLIKTRGQQVTLRCSSQSGHNTVSWYQQALGQGPQFIFQYYREEENGRGNFPPRFSGLQFPNYSSELNVNALELDDSALYLCASSPEPSGRVYEQYFGPGTRLTVT.

The table lists this clone with a few counts. The chain carries TRBV27 and TRBJ1-2; possible D gene TRBD1, 5 bases. The CDR3 contains 11 residues. The germline V gene encodes CDR1 MNHEY and CDR2 SMNVEV (reference sequence). V was pared by 2 bases and J by 9 bases, with 7 bases between. CDR3 in amino acids: CASSLGGSYTF. The DNA of the CDR3 is TGTGCCAGCAGTTTAGGGGGGAGCTACACCTTC.

The CDR3 spells CASSFAFPHGEQYV. CDR3 bases: TGTGCCAGCAGTTTCGCCTTTCCCCATGGGGAGCAGTACGTC. The gene calls are TRBV28 and TRBJ2-7; D is undetermined. CDR1 and CDR2 (germline): MDHEN, SYDVKM. The CDR3 spans 14 residues. The germline V and J ends were trimmed by 3 bases and 7 bases, with 16 bases remaining between them.

CDR3 in amino acids: CATSALNRDRTYEQYV. CDR3 bases: TGTGCCACCAGCGCTCTCAACCGGGACAGGACCTACGAGCAGTACGTC. The V gene is TRBV15, the J gene TRBJ2-7, with 8 bases aligning to TRBD1. The CDR3 is 16 amino acids. With V trimmed by 5 bases and J by 2 bases, 11 bases remained unmatched. Germline V lookup: CDR1 LNHNV, CDR2 YYDKDF (reference sequence).

This clone was observed once. V gene TRBV27 combines with J gene TRBJ2-1, with TRBD2 matching over 14 bases. Per the germline V gene, CDR1 is MNHEY and CDR2 is SMNVEV (reference sequence). V gave up 5 bases and J gave up 7 bases; unmatched junction bases: 7. This CDR3 comprises 16 residues. CDR3 in amino acids: CASSTTGTSGRNEQFF. CDR3 in DNA: TGTGCCAGCAGTACTACCGGGACTAGCGGGAGAAATGAGCAGTTCTTC.

DNA of the CDR3: TGTGCCAGCAGCTTATCACGGATAACTAGCCAACCCCTGGGGGAGCAGTTCTTC. Its protein product is CASSLSRITSQPLGEQFF. The V gene is TRBV7-9, the J gene TRBJ2-1; D perhaps matches TRBD2 (6 bases). With 2 bases removed from V and 10 bases from J, the gap between germline ends came to 27 bases. The CDR3 runs to 18 residues. From germline, CDR1 is SEHNR and CDR2 FQNEAQ (reference sequence).

The sample holds one count of this clone. The chain links TRBV20-1 to TRBJ2-1; no reliable D call. Germline V gene data show CDR1 as DFQATT and CDR2 as SNEGSKA (reference sequence). Trimming took off 4 bases at V and 7 bases at J, with 8 bases between the two ends. The CDR3 is 11 residues long. The CDR3: CSAKPTNEQFF. In nucleotides, the CDR3 is TGCAGTGCTAAACCTACGAATGAGCAGTTCTTC.

Concerning this clone itself: The conserved closing phenylalanine or tryptophan is absent in this CDR3, likely reflecting a read error. The DNA is omitted, as the CDR3 cannot be located on it reliably, and the CDR3 follows TCRdb's listing. This rearrangement joins TRBV21-1 to TRBJ2-7; the table's D call TRBD2 went unverified against the DNA. TRBV21-1 counts as a pseudogene. The CDR3 length is 9 residues, termini included. The CDR3 loop reads CASSRRTAG.

The chain carries TRBV10-3 and TRBJ2-1; 9 positions agree with TRBD1. V gave up 5 bases and J gave up 15 bases; unmatched junction bases: 8. Germline-derived CDR1 and CDR2 are ENHRY and SYGVKD. CDR3 length equals 12 residues. The CDR3 spells CAISSTDRGGFF. DNA of the CDR3: TGTGCCATCAGTTCGACCGACAGGGGGGGGTTCTTC.

The chain recombines TRBV14 with TRBJ1-1; a possible D gene is TRBD1 (6 bases). CDR3 size: 14 residues. Germline V gene lookup returns CDR1 SGHDN and CDR2 FVKESK. Deletions cut 1 base from V and 6 bases from J, with 12 bases between. The CDR3 sequence: CASSQVGGGPEAFF. Here the CDR3 DNA reads TGTGCCAGCAGCCAAGTGGGGGGGGGCCCTGAAGCTTTCTTT.